The sequence of this T cell receptor (beta chain) was determined in a study of CD8+ T cells in alopecia areata. cDNA serving as the sequencing template came from extracted, reverse transcribed RNA. Measured with immunoSEQ multiplex PCR; TCRdb has only the in-frame clones, and not every one. The sample holds 150,000 to 200,000 clones; 55% are singletons and the top ten take under 5.5%. Comments on this clone: What it recognizes is unknown.

PBMCs, the starting material, were the source of sorted CD4+ and CD8+ T cells. Whole-study results and caveats: Elevated clonality characterized lesional scalp relative to normal scalp, particularly in alopecia totalis/universalis. Although TCR sharing was seen in mice, sharing across patients was less clear, possibly for HLA-related reasons.

Sample: CD4+ T cells sorted from blood. This clonotype originated in a human donor in good health.

CDR3 in DNA: TGTGCCAGCAGCCCTCACATAGCCTACGAGCAGTACTTC. It is translated as CASSPHIAYEQYF. The chain uses TRBV11-2 and TRBJ2-7; D not resolved. V dropped 5 bases and J dropped 2 bases, with 10 bases sitting between them. The CDR3 has 13 residues. In germline, CDR1 is SGHAT, CDR2 FQNNGV.